The 27 T cell receptor beta chains below all came from one sample that was sequenced in a study of cytomegalovirus exposure and HLA in healthy donors. The primer mix had 60 Vbeta and 13 Jbeta primers. Using immunoSEQ multiplex PCR, the repertoire was profiled, and TCRdb retains in-frame clones only, with some absent. The sample includes some 90,000 clones, around 79% of them seen just once. The specimen sequenced was PBMCs. The receptors were gathered from a female donor in good health and CMV-seropositive.

The V and J genes are TRBV27 and TRBJ1-4, with D possibly being TRBD1 (5 bases). V was pared by 4 bases and J by 8 bases, with 11 bases between. The CDR3 length is 13 residues. Germline V CDR1 and CDR2: MNHEY, SMNVEV (reference sequence). This CDR3 reads CASSWGGNEKLFF. In DNA, the CDR3 is TGTGCCAGCAGTTGGGGGGGGAACGAAAAACTGTTTTTT. The full variable domain, completed using reference TRBV27 and TRBJ1-4, is EAQVTQNPRYLITVTGKKLTVTCSQNMNHEYMSWYRQDPGLGLRQIYYSMNVEVTDKGDVPEGYKVSRKEKRNFPLILESPSPNQTSLYFCASSWGGNEKLFFGSGTQLSVL.

This sequence joins TRBV18 and TRBJ2-2; 9 positions agree with TRBD1. Trimming took 6 bases from V and 4 from J; bases not matched to a gene: 9. CDR3 length: 16 amino acids. CDR1 is KGHSH, CDR2 LQKENI, per germline. The CDR3 nucleotides are TGTGCCAGCTCGCCTCCGGGACAGGGTATCACCGGGGAGCTGTTTTTT. Protein product: CASSPPGQGITGELFF.

The rearrangement links TRBV9 to TRBJ2-3; 7 positions agree with TRBD1. V was pared by 4 bases and J by 5 bases, with 13 bases of the junction left unmatched. This CDR3 is built from 16 residues. Germline V gene sequence: CDR1 SGDLS, CDR2 YYNGEE. The CDR3 bases are TGTGCCAGCAGCCCCAGAGGGGGCGCTTCAGAAGATACGCAGTATTTT. It translates to CASSPRGGASEDTQYF.

Here the CDR3 DNA reads TGTGCCAGCAGTGAGACGAGGGACAGGGTAAATGGCTACACCTTC. Translating it yields CASSETRDRVNGYTF. This sequence joins TRBV6-1 and TRBJ1-2; TRBD1 matches at 9 bases. J lost 6 bases, V lost 3 bases, and 8 bases had no gene match. The germline gives CDR1 MNHNS, CDR2 SASEGT. The CDR3 is made up of 15 amino acids.

V usage is TRBV7-6 and J usage is TRBJ2-5; D might be TRBD1 (6 bases). This CDR3 has 15 amino acids. Trimming took 1 base from V and 9 from J, leaving 18 bases between them. Per germline, CDR1 SGHVS and CDR2 FNYEAQ. The CDR3 is CASSLVPRGWESQYF. The CDR3 nucleotides are TGTGCCAGCAGCTTAGTCCCCAGGGGTTGGGAATCCCAGTACTTC.

The V gene is TRBV29-1, the J gene TRBJ2-5; 9 bases align to TRBD1. The DNA end is more similar to TRBJ2-7, so the J call may be wrong. The CDR3 extends over 13 amino acids. The germline gives CDR1 SQVTM, CDR2 ANQGSEA. CDR3 DNA: TGCAGCGTTACAGGGGGCAGGACCTACGAGCAGTACTTC. Translation: CSVTGGRTYEQYF.

Turning to this clone: The same CDR3 also results from other DNA sequences found in this sample. The gene calls are TRBV30 and TRBJ2-1; D possibly corresponds to TRBD1 (6 bases). The germline V gene encodes CDR1 GTSNPN and CDR2 SVGIG (reference sequence). The V end lost 0 bases, the J end lost 4 bases, and 7 bases lay between the germline ends. This CDR3 region has 13 residues. CDR3 bases: TGTGCCTGGAGTGTCACAGGGTACAATGAGCAGTTCTTC. This encodes CAWSVTGYNEQFF.

This sequence joins TRBV11-3 and TRBJ2-7; 8 nucleotides agree with TRBD2. The germline CDR1 and CDR2 sequences are SGHNT and YENEEA. Trimming cost V 1 base and J 6 bases; bases outside gene matches: 14. The CDR3 covers 17 residues. The DNA for the CDR3 is TGTGCCAGCAGCTTAGGCGGGAGGAGTCCCGAACTGGGCGAGCAGTACTTC. Its translation is CASSLGGRSPELGEQYF.

V and J are TRBV28 and TRBJ2-7; tentatively, D is TRBD2 (6 bases). Germline values: CDR1 MDHEN, CDR2 SYDVKM. V lost 6 bases and J 8 bases, leaving 17 bases between the germline ends. This CDR3 spans 13 amino acids. CDR3: CASRPVSGVQQYF. DNA for the CDR3: TGTGCCAGCAGGCCTGTATCGGGAGTACAGCAGTACTTC. Full variable domain (missing parts from reference TRBV28 and TRBJ2-7): DVKVTQSSRYLVKRTGEKVFLECVQDMDHENMFWYRQDPGLGLRLIYFSYDVKMKEKGDIPEGYSVSREKKERFSLILESASTNQTSMYLCASRPVSGVQQYFGPGTRLTVT.

The chain carries TRBV28 and TRBJ2-1; D might be TRBD1 (6 bases). The germline V gene encodes CDR1 MDHEN and CDR2 SYDVKM. The germline V and J ends were trimmed by 11 bases and 6 bases, with 17 bases remaining between them. The CDR3 is 13 amino acids. CDR3 protein: CACYTGQTNEQFF. The CDR3 coding sequence is TGTGCCTGCTACACTGGACAGACCAATGAGCAGTTCTTC.

CDR3 amino acids: CASSQDTRRGNEQFF. CDR3 nucleotides: TGCGCCAGCAGCCAAGATACTCGCAGGGGCAATGAGCAGTTCTTC. The V and J genes are TRBV4-1 and TRBJ2-1, with D perhaps matching TRBD1 (6 bases). The CDR3 is made up of 15 amino acids. V shed 0 bases and J shed 6 bases, with 12 bases lying between them. Germline values: CDR1 MGHRA, CDR2 YSYEKL.

The chain employs TRBV6-1 and TRBJ1-5; 8 positions agree with TRBD1. V trimming: 3 bases; J trimming: 1 base; junction bases outside the gene matches: 2. The CDR3 is 15 residues long. The germline V gene encodes CDR1 MNHNS and CDR2 SASEGT. The CDR3, as DNA: TGTGCCAGCAGTGATAACAGGGGGAGCAATCAGCCCCAGCATTTT. Amino acids: CASSDNRGSNQPQHF.

This clone was seen only once. This chain uses TRBV11-3 with TRBJ2-1; a possible D gene is TRBD2 (5 bases). The germline V gene encodes CDR1 SGHNT and CDR2 YENEEA. CDR3 length equals 14 residues. Trimming removed 0 bases from V and 6 bases from J, with 9 bases in between. The CDR3 DNA reads TGTGCCAGCAGCTTAGAGTTTCGGGGCAATGAGCAGTTCTTC. This gives the protein CASSLEFRGNEQFF.

The V gene is TRBV29-1, the J gene TRBJ2-1; TRBD1 is a possible D gene (5 bases). Germline lookup yields CDR1 SQVTM and CDR2 ANQGSEA. The V end was cut by 5 bases, the J end by 6 bases, with 14 bases between. The CDR3 runs 13 residues. CDR3 nucleotide sequence: TGCAGCGTTTCTAGGGGTGGCCTCAATGAGCAGTTCTTC. It yields the protein CSVSRGGLNEQFF.

The table lists this clone with a few counts. The V call is TRBV30, the J call TRBJ1-4, with a weak D call TRBD1 (5 bases). The CDR3 runs 13 residues. Trimming took off 0 bases at V and 8 bases at J, with 10 bases between the two ends. CDR1 and CDR2 from the germline V gene are GTSNPN and SVGIG (reference sequence). Here the CDR3 reads CAWSVYPGEKLFF. The CDR3, as DNA: TGTGCCTGGAGTGTTTATCCAGGGGAAAAACTGTTTTTT. The whole variable domain, remainder taken from reference TRBV30 and TRBJ1-4, is SQTIHQWPATLVQPVGSPLSLECTVEGTSNPNLYWYRQAAGRGLQLLFYSVGIGQISSEVPQNLSASRPQDRQFILSSKKLLLSDSGFYLCAWSVYPGEKLFFGSGTQLSVL.

The CDR3 region is CASSLQGAGLDGYTF. CDR3 bases: TGTGCCAGCAGCCTGCAGGGGGCCGGACTGGATGGCTACACCTTC. J is TRBJ1-2 and V is TRBV7-9, with TRBD1 identical over 8 bases. This CDR3 is 15 amino acids long. Losses at the gene ends were 5 bases for V and 6 bases for J; bases not matched to a gene: 11. Per the germline V gene, CDR1 is SEHNR and CDR2 is FQNEAQ (reference sequence).

This sequence joins TRBV28 and TRBJ2-7, with D possibly being TRBD2 (6 bases). Germline V gives CDR1 MDHEN, CDR2 SYDVKM. This CDR3 contains 15 residues. V was pared by 8 bases and J by 5 bases, with 22 bases between. CDR3 sequence: CASHPSEGEVHEQYF. Written as DNA, the CDR3 is TGTGCCAGCCACCCTTCGGAGGGAGAGGTCCACGAGCAGTACTTC.

The CDR3 nucleotides read TGCGCCAGCAGCCATACGCATGATGGGGCCCCCTCCTACAATGAGCAGTTCTTC. Encoded protein: CASSHTHDGAPSYNEQFF. The chain recombines TRBV4-1 with TRBJ2-1, with D perhaps matching TRBD1 (5 bases). V lost 3 bases and J 0 bases, leaving 18 bases between the germline ends. The CDR3 length is 18 residues. Germline V gene data show CDR1 as MGHRA and CDR2 as YSYEKL.

The J gene is TRBJ1-3, the V gene TRBV4-3, with D possibly matching TRBD1 (5 bases). The CDR3 loop spans 13 amino acids. Germline V gene lookup returns CDR1 LGHNA and CDR2 YSLEER. Between the trimmed V and J ends, which lost 4 bases and 9 bases, there was a span of 13 bases. CDR3: CASSLDRGRTIYF. DNA of the CDR3: TGCGCCAGCAGCCTCGACAGAGGTCGCACCATATATTTT.

This chain connects TRBV6-6 to TRBJ1-2; 8 bases line up with TRBD1. The CDR3 sequence is 13 residues long. Germline CDR1 reads MNHNY; CDR2 reads SVGAGI (reference sequence). Trimming removed 5 bases from V and 8 bases from J; junction bases left unmatched: 7. The CDR3 protein is CASSPPTGEGYTF. Written as DNA, the CDR3 is TGTGCCAGCAGTCCTCCGACAGGGGAAGGCTACACCTTC.

The V and J genes are TRBV4-2 and TRBJ2-2; 7 bases match TRBD1. The CDR3 length is 17 residues. With V trimmed by 4 bases and J by 7 bases, 15 bases remained unmatched. In germline, CDR1 is LGHNA, CDR2 YNFKEQ. DNA of the CDR3: TGTGCCAGCAGCCTCAACCTATTTTGGGACAGAAGCGGGGAGCTGTTTTTT. As protein: CASSLNLFWDRSGELFF.

This clone was counted once. This sequence joins TRBV4-3 and TRBJ2-7, with TRBD2 identical over 7 bases. The CDR3 sequence is 15 residues long. The V gene's germline CDR1 is LGHNA and CDR2 YSLEER. V was pared by 4 bases and J by 7 bases, with 13 bases of the junction left unmatched. In DNA, the CDR3 is TGCGCCAGCAGCCGAGGGGCGGGAGAGGGGAGAGAGCAGTACTTC. Its protein is CASSRGAGEGREQYF.

This rearrangement joins TRBV11-1 to TRBJ2-7; TRBD2 agrees at 8 bases. Germline V lookup: CDR1 SGHAT, CDR2 FQDESV (reference sequence). This CDR3 comprises 14 residues. V dropped 4 bases and J dropped 5; count of bases not matched to a gene: 7. For the CDR3, the DNA is TGTGCCAGCAGCTCCCGTTCGGGGGGGAACGAGCAGTACTTC. It encodes CASSSRSGGNEQYF. The full variable domain, completed using reference TRBV11-1 and TRBJ2-7, is EAEVAQSPRYKITEKSQAVAFWCDPISGHATLYWYRQILGQGPELLVQFQDESVVDDSQLPKDRFSAERLKGVDSTLKIQPAELGDSAMYLCASSSRSGGNEQYFGPGTRLTVT.

In nucleotides, the CDR3 is TGCGCCAGCAGCTTGGCGGACTACCCCTCCACAGATACGCAGTATTTT. Amino acid sequence: CASSLADYPSTDTQYF. The chain combines TRBV5-1 with TRBJ2-3; TRBD2 might be the D (6 bases). Between the trimmed V and J ends, which lost 0 bases and 2 bases, there was a span of 13 bases. CDR1 and CDR2 from the germline V gene are SGHRS and YFSETQ. The CDR3 covers 16 residues. Full variable domain (remainder filled in from reference TRBV5-1 and TRBJ2-3): KAGVTQTPRYLIKTRGQQVTLSCSPISGHRSVSWYQQTPGQGLQFLFEYFSETQRNKGNFPGRFSGRQFSNSRSEMNVSTLELGDSALYLCASSLADYPSTDTQYFGPGTRLTVL.

The chain employs TRBV30 and TRBJ2-5; D unresolved. V lost 2 bases and J 7 bases, leaving 5 bases between the germline ends. Germline CDR1 is GTSNPN and CDR2 is SVGIG (reference sequence). This CDR3 has 10 residues. The CDR3 DNA sequence: TGTGCCTGGAGTTCCGGGACCCAGTACTTC. This encodes CAWSSGTQYF.

This chain connects TRBV6-5 to TRBJ2-7; 9 positions match TRBD1. The CDR3 totals 14 residues. CDR1 is MNHEY, CDR2 SVGAGI, per germline. J was trimmed by 7 bases and V by 6 bases; bases with no gene match: 10. DNA for the CDR3: TGTGCCAGCAGGACGGGACAGGGAGTGGGGGAGCAGTACTTC. It encodes CASRTGQGVGEQYF.

This clone was observed a single time. The J gene is TRBJ1-5, the V gene TRBV7-9; D might be TRBD1 (6 bases). V was cut by 1 base and J by 7 bases, with 11 bases left in between. This CDR3 has 14 residues. The germline V gene encodes CDR1 SEHNR and CDR2 FQNEAQ (reference sequence). For the CDR3, the DNA is TGTGCCAGCAGCTTAGAAGGGGGAGGGCAGCCCCAGCATTTT. It encodes CASSLEGGGQPQHF. The full variable domain, rest sourced from reference TRBV7-9 and TRBJ1-5, is DTGVSQNPRHKITKRGQNVTFRCDPISEHNRLYWYRQTLGQGPEFLTYFQNEAQLEKSRLLSDRFSAERPKGSFSTLEIQRTEQGDSAMYLCASSLEGGGQPQHFGDGTRLSIL.